This T cell receptor (beta chain) was recovered during a study of a mutant IDH1 vaccine in newly diagnosed glioma. For the study at large: Treated patients showed a male proportion of approximately 62%, a female proportion of roughly 38%, and a mean age of around 40 years.

About this clone itself: Its specificity is unknown.

This CDR3 region has 11 residues. Germline values: CDR1 SNHLY, CDR2 FYNNEI. Deletions cut 5 bases from V and 9 bases from J, with 8 bases between. Stated time point: week 47, end of study. With topical imiquimod, each dose of the vaccine consisted of 300 ug of mutant IDH1 20-mer peptide. TCRdb's table, derived via immunoSEQ multiplex PCR, lists solely in-frame clones and lacks some. The sample contains about 31,000 clones, around 90% of which appear only once. The material was PBMCs, obtained from a glioma patient whose treatment included an IDH1 peptide vaccine. The clonotype comes from a woman between 35 and 50 years old with glioma. The chain carries TRBV2 and TRBJ2-1; unclear D gene. This chain's CDR3 is CASSRLIEQFF. Here the CDR3 DNA reads TGTGCCAGCAGTAGACTGATTGAGCAGTTCTTC.